What follows are 30 T cell receptor beta chains derived from one specimen sequenced in a study of T cell changes during pregnancy in multiple sclerosis. TCRdb's table, derived via immunoSEQ multiplex PCR, lists solely in-frame clones and lacks some. The sample records some 70,000 clones, about 92% being singletons. The sample here was peripheral blood, taken in the second trimester of pregnancy. These receptors were taken from a female donor in good health, enrolled as a control in a pregnancy study.

V usage is TRBV6-5 and J usage is TRBJ2-1, with D perhaps matching TRBD2 (6 bases). The CDR3 has 15 amino acids. The V gene lost 2 bases and the J gene lost 7 bases, with 15 bases spanning the gap. Germline values: CDR1 MNHEY, CDR2 SVGAGI. The CDR3 DNA reads as TGTGCCAGCAGTTACGGGGGGACCATCGGGAATGAGCAGTTCTTC. As protein: CASSYGGTIGNEQFF.

The V call is TRBV27, the J call TRBJ2-7; 9 nucleotides align to TRBD1. The trim removed 3 bases at V and 6 bases at J, leaving 6 bases unmatched. Germline V CDR1 and CDR2: MNHEY, SMNVEV (reference sequence). This CDR3 comprises 14 residues. CDR3 sequence: CASSFRDRATEQYF. The CDR3 DNA sequence: TGTGCCAGCAGTTTCCGGGACAGGGCTACCGAGCAGTACTTC.

This clone showed up just once. The chain carries TRBV27 and TRBJ1-2; TRBD1 agrees at 9 bases. Germline-derived CDR1 and CDR2 are MNHEY and SMNVEV (reference sequence). With V trimmed by 9 bases and J by 8 bases, 16 bases remained unmatched. This CDR3 is 15 amino acids long. CDR3 region: CASQFSGQGSGGYTF. In DNA form, the CDR3 reads TGTGCCAGTCAGTTTTCGGGACAGGGATCCGGGGGCTACACCTTC.

The V gene is TRBV28, the J gene TRBJ1-2; D is uncertain. Germline V gene lookup returns CDR1 MDHEN and CDR2 SYDVKM. The length of the CDR3 is 13 residues. V lost 3 bases, J lost 4 bases, and 9 bases lay in between. The CDR3 protein is CASSLKELYGYTF. The CDR3 bases are TGTGCCAGCAGTTTGAAAGAACTCTATGGCTACACCTTC.

This chain uses TRBV7-8 with TRBJ2-1; maybe TRBD2 (5 bases). CDR3 length: 21 amino acids. The V end was cut by 5 bases, the J end by 5 bases, with 34 bases between. Germline V gene sequence: CDR1 SGHVS, CDR2 FQNEAQ. DNA for the CDR3: TGTGCCAGCAGCCCTATAGCCCCTCTCCTAGCTAGGAGGCGTGACGACAATGAGCAGTTCTTC. Translating it yields CASSPIAPLLARRRDDNEQFF.

The rearrangement joins TRBV6-6 to TRBJ1-4; no clear D gene. CDR1 MNHNY and CDR2 SVGAGI come from the germline V gene (reference sequence). The CDR3 is made up of 16 amino acids. The V end was cut by 2 bases, the J end by 2 bases, with 12 bases between. The CDR3 sequence: CASSYEAYRTNEKLFF. The CDR3 DNA follows: TGTGCCAGCAGTTACGAGGCTTATCGGACTAATGAAAAACTGTTTTTT.

This chain uses TRBV30 with TRBJ1-4, with 9 bases aligning to TRBD1. J was trimmed by 8 bases and V by 2 bases; bases with no gene match: 6. Germline assignment: CDR1 GTSNPN and CDR2 SVGIG (reference sequence). CDR3 length equals 14 residues. DNA for the CDR3: TGTGCCTGGAGTCGGGGACAGGGATTGGAAAAACTGTTTTTT. Translated, it gives CAWSRGQGLEKLFF.

This clone has only one observation. V gene TRBV7-8 combines with J gene TRBJ2-7, with 11 bases that match TRBD1. Germline V lookup: CDR1 SGHVS, CDR2 FQNEAQ. The CDR3 loop spans 13 amino acids. The V gene end was trimmed by 8 bases and the J gene end by 4 bases; junction bases not matched to a gene: 4. The CDR3 is CASRGQGAYEQYF. Written as DNA, the CDR3 is TGTGCCAGCCGAGGACAGGGGGCTTACGAGCAGTACTTC.

The rearrangement links TRBV7-6 to TRBJ1-5, with D possibly TRBD1 on 5 matching bases. Trimming took 5 bases from V and 2 from J, leaving 13 bases between them. The CDR3 consists of 15 residues. From germline, CDR1 is SGHVS and CDR2 FNYEAQ. The CDR3 region is CASSPMGGGNQPQHF. The CDR3 DNA reads as TGTGCCAGCAGCCCCATGGGAGGGGGCAATCAGCCCCAGCATTTT.

This chain links TRBV5-1 with TRBJ2-5, with D possibly being TRBD2 (6 bases). The CDR3 runs to 14 residues. Germline CDR1 SGHRS, CDR2 YFSETQ. Trimming shortened V by 0 bases and J by 5 bases, and 11 bases separated the two germline ends. This chain's CDR3 is CASSLAGDHETQYF. As DNA, the CDR3 is TGCGCCAGCAGCTTGGCGGGGGATCACGAGACCCAGTACTTC.

The V and J genes are TRBV4-3 and TRBJ2-7, with D possibly being TRBD1 (5 bases). V lost 6 bases and J lost 7, with 13 bases in between. The CDR3 is 12 residues long. CDR1 and CDR2 (germline): LGHNA, YSLEER. CDR3 in amino acids: CASSGEGAEQYF. The DNA of the CDR3 is TGCGCCAGCAGTGGGGAAGGGGCTGAGCAGTACTTC.

This chain links TRBV6-5 with TRBJ2-3; D tentatively reads TRBD1 or TRBD2 (5 bases each). CDR3 length: 15 residues. V lost 10 bases and J 2 bases, leaving 19 bases between the germline ends. Germline V gene lookup returns CDR1 MNHEY and CDR2 SVGAGI. As DNA, the CDR3 is TGTGCCACCAGAGGGCAGGGAACCAACACAGATACGCAGTATTTT. Protein sequence: CATRGQGTNTDTQYF.

The CDR3 sequence is CASSIVPQTNNEQFF. For the CDR3, the DNA is TGTGCCAGTAGTATAGTACCCCAGACTAACAATGAGCAGTTCTTC. The rearrangement links TRBV19 to TRBJ2-1; D may be TRBD2 (5 bases). The V end lost 1 base, the J end lost 5 bases, and 12 bases lay between the germline ends. There are 15 residues in the CDR3. Germline lookup yields CDR1 LNHDA and CDR2 SQIVND (reference sequence). Together with reference TRBV19 and TRBJ2-1, the CDR3 gives the full variable domain: DGGITQSPKYLFRKEGQNVTLSCEQNLNHDAMYWYRQDPGQGLRLIYYSQIVNDFQKGDIAEGYSVSREKKESFPLTVTSAQKNPTAFYLCASSIVPQTNNEQFFGPGTRLTVL.

The chain carries TRBV27 and TRBJ1-1; tentative D call: TRBD1 (5 bases). Germline V gene lookup returns CDR1 MNHEY and CDR2 SMNVEV (reference sequence). This CDR3 is built from 15 residues. Trimming pared 3 bases from V and 2 bases from J, leaving 13 bases between. The CDR3, as DNA: TGTGCCAGCAGTTTGTCTTCCGGGGGAAACACTGAAGCTTTCTTT. This translates into CASSLSSGGNTEAFF.

The J gene is TRBJ2-5, the V gene TRBV29-1, with 12 bases matching TRBD2. With 5 bases clipped from V and 2 bases from J, the junction kept 6 bases outside the gene matches. CDR3 length equals 15 residues. Looked up from germline, CDR1 is SQVTM and CDR2 is ANQGSEA. As DNA, the CDR3 is TGCAGCGTTCAGACTAGCGGGGGCCCACAAGAGACCCAGTACTTC. Its translation is CSVQTSGGPQETQYF.

The chain combines TRBV27 with TRBJ2-3, with 9 positions matching TRBD1. Losses at the gene ends were 8 bases for V and 3 bases for J; bases not matched to a gene: 9. Germline CDR1 MNHEY, CDR2 SMNVEV (reference sequence). The CDR3 length is 15 residues. The CDR3 protein is CASGTQGAGTDTQYF. In nucleotides, the CDR3 is TGTGCCAGCGGTACACAGGGGGCCGGGACAGATACGCAGTATTTT.

The genes are TRBV7-8 and TRBJ2-5; 8 bases are shared with TRBD1. CDR3 length equals 15 residues. The V gene end was trimmed by 5 bases and the J gene end by 4 bases; junction bases not matched to a gene: 9. Germline CDR1 is SGHVS and CDR2 is FQNEAQ. CDR3 coding DNA: TGTGCCAGCAGCCCAGGACAGGGTTGGGTAGAGACCCAGTACTTC. Its protein is CASSPGQGWVETQYF.

This sequence joins TRBV5-4 and TRBJ2-7; possibly TRBD2 for D (5 bases). CDR3 size: 11 residues. With 1 base removed from V and 6 bases from J, the gap between germline ends came to 5 bases. Germline V gene sequence: CDR1 SGHNT, CDR2 YYREEE (reference sequence). DNA of the CDR3: TGTGCCAGCAGCTTGCGGGGCGAGCAGTACTTC. Its protein product is CASSLRGEQYF.

This chain links TRBV13 with TRBJ2-7; TRBD1 agrees at 8 bases. Germline V lookup: CDR1 PRHDT, CDR2 FYEKMQ (reference sequence). V gave up 3 bases and J gave up 4 bases; unmatched junction bases: 11. The CDR3 has 16 residues. The CDR3 reads CASSFVPTGGRYEQYF. In DNA, the CDR3 is TGTGCCAGCAGCTTTGTCCCCACAGGGGGTAGGTACGAGCAGTACTTC. The entire variable domain, with the rest obtained from reference TRBV13 and TRBJ2-7, is as follows: AAGVIQSPRHLIKEKRETATLKCYPIPRHDTVYWYQQGPGQDPQFLISFYEKMQSDKGSIPDRFSAQQFSDYHSELNMSSLELGDSALYFCASSFVPTGGRYEQYFGPGTRLTVT.

This chain connects TRBV28 to TRBJ1-5; 8 bases are shared with TRBD1. The CDR3 contains 14 residues. Germline V gene lookup returns CDR1 MDHEN and CDR2 SYDVKM. CDR3 nucleotide sequence: TGTGGGACAGGGAAGGGAAGTACGAGTCAGCCCCAGCATTTT. This gives the protein CGTGKGSTSQPQHF. The entire variable domain, with the rest obtained from reference TRBV28 and TRBJ1-5, is as follows: DVKVTQSSRYLVKRTGEKVFLECVQDMDHENMFWYRQDPGLGLRLIYFSYDVKMKEKGDIPEGYSVSREKKERFSLILESASTNQTSMYLCGTGKGSTSQPQHFGDGTRLSIL.

The gene calls are TRBV2 and TRBJ1-2; no firm D call. CDR1 and CDR2 from the germline V gene are SNHLY and FYNNEI. This CDR3 comprises 13 residues. The V end was cut by 4 bases, the J end by 4 bases, with 10 bases between. The CDR3 protein is CASSVGGGYGYTF. In DNA form, the CDR3 reads TGTGCCAGCAGTGTTGGTGGCGGCTATGGCTACACCTTC. The full variable domain, its missing parts supplied by reference TRBV2 and TRBJ1-2, is EPEVTQTPSHQVTQMGQEVILRCVPISNHLYFYWYRQILGQKVEFLVSFYNNEISEKSEIFDDQFSVERPDGSNFTLKIRSTKLEDSAMYFCASSVGGGYGYTFGSGTRLTVV.

The chain employs TRBV7-9 and TRBJ1-1, with D uncertain. V dropped 6 bases and J dropped 4 bases, with 12 bases sitting between them. The germline CDR1 and CDR2 sequences are SEHNR and FQNEAQ (reference sequence). This CDR3 region has 13 residues. CDR3 nucleotides: TGTGCCAGCAGTATCCCGCAGGCCACTGAAGCTTTCTTT. Amino acid sequence: CASSIPQATEAFF.

The chain employs TRBV6-1 and TRBJ2-7; 8 positions match TRBD2. The ends lost 8 bases at V and 7 bases at J; junction bases unmatched: 13. The CDR3 sequence is 14 residues long. Per the germline V gene, CDR1 is MNHNS and CDR2 is SASEGT. In DNA form, the CDR3 reads TGTGCCAGCTCTCGGGGTAGCGGGATCTTAGAGCAGTACTTC. Amino acids: CASSRGSGILEQYF.

V and J are TRBV5-6 and TRBJ2-5; 7 nucleotides align to TRBD1. Losses at the gene ends were 4 bases for V and 0 bases for J; bases not matched to a gene: 9. The CDR3 consists of 16 residues. Germline CDR1 is SGHDT and CDR2 is YYEEEE. The CDR3 nucleotides are TGTGCCAGCAGCCCCCCGACAGGGAAAAACCAAGAGACCCAGTACTTC. It specifies CASSPPTGKNQETQYF.

The rearrangement links TRBV2 to TRBJ1-2; D is unresolved. Between the trimmed V and J ends, which lost 5 bases and 6 bases, there was a span of 7 bases. The CDR3 length is 11 residues. Per germline, CDR1 SNHLY and CDR2 FYNNEI. The CDR3 nucleotides read TGTGCCAGCAGTCTGGCCCATGGCTACACCTTC. Amino acid sequence: CASSLAHGYTF.

V gene TRBV19 combines with J gene TRBJ1-5, with 7 bases identical to TRBD1. The V gene's germline CDR1 is LNHDA and CDR2 SQIVND (reference sequence). This CDR3 is built from 15 residues. V gave up 4 bases and J gave up 5 bases; unmatched junction bases: 8. CDR3 coding DNA: TGTGCCAGTAGTACCTATTACAGGGGTGATCAGCCCCAGCATTTT. Amino acid sequence: CASSTYYRGDQPQHF.

The J gene is TRBJ2-7, the V gene TRBV11-2; tentative D call: TRBD2 (6 bases). Trimming removed 1 base from V and 7 bases from J, with 17 bases in between. This CDR3 is built from 15 residues. Germline CDR1 and CDR2: SGHAT and FQNNGV. CDR3 sequence reads: CASSLVVAGTGEQYF. As DNA, the CDR3 is TGTGCCAGCAGCTTAGTTGTGGCGGGGACGGGTGAGCAGTACTTC.

J is TRBJ2-3 and V is TRBV27, with 8 nucleotides matching TRBD2. This CDR3 comprises 16 residues. Germline V gives CDR1 MNHEY, CDR2 SMNVEV (reference sequence). The junction had 12 bases not matched to a gene; V was cut back by 4 bases and J by 6 bases. The CDR3 region is CASSSGIAGPRDTQYF. DNA for the CDR3: TGTGCCAGCAGTTCCGGGATAGCGGGGCCCAGGGATACGCAGTATTTT.

The V gene is TRBV7-9, the J gene TRBJ2-5, with a weak D call TRBD1 (5 bases). Germline CDR1 and CDR2: SEHNR and FQNEAQ (reference sequence). The CDR3 covers 15 residues. Trimming removed 1 base from V and 2 bases from J, with 11 bases in between. DNA for the CDR3: TGTGCCAGCAGCTTAGTAGAGACAGTACAAGAGACCCAGTACTTC. Protein sequence: CASSLVETVQETQYF.

This clone is a singleton in its sample. The chain couples TRBV4-2 to TRBJ2-3; 7 nucleotides line up with TRBD1. From germline, CDR1 is LGHNA and CDR2 YNFKEQ. The V gene end was trimmed by 6 bases and the J gene end by 6 bases; junction bases not matched to a gene: 12. This CDR3 region has 15 residues. In DNA, the CDR3 is TGTGCCAGCAGAACGGGACAGAGGGGGACGGATACGCAGTATTTT. Its translation: CASRTGQRGTDTQYF.